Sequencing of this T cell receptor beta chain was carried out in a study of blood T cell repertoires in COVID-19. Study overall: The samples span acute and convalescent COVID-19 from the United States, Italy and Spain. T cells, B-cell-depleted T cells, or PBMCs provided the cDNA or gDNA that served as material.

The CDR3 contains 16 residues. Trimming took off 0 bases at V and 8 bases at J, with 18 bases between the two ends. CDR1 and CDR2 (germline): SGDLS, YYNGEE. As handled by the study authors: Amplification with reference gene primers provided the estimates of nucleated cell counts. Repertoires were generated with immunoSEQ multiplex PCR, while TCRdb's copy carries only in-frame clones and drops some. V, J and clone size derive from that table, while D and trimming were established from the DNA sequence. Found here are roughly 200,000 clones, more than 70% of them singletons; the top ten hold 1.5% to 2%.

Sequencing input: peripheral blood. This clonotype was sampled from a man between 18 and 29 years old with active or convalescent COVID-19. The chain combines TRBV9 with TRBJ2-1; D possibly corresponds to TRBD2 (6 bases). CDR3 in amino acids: CASSVEIGLGLDEQFF. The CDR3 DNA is TGTGCCAGCAGCGTAGAAATTGGACTGGGACTCGATGAGCAGTTCTTC.